Described below is a single T cell receptor (beta chain) sequence and its context. Libraries were prepared by immunoSEQ multiplex PCR; TCRdb keeps only in-frame clonotypes and omits some of them. The data contain about 270,000 clones, approximately 81% of them singletons. The CDR3 is made up of 15 amino acids. CDR1 and CDR2 (germline): ENHRY, SYGVKD. With 0 bases clipped from V and 5 bases from J, the junction kept 4 bases outside the gene matches. The sample is drawn from a study of blood T cell repertoires in COVID-19. The chain has TRBV10-3 and TRBJ1-2; TRBD1 matches 9 bases. The sample comprised peripheral blood. The receptor was derived from a woman aged 60-70 years with active or convalescent COVID-19. CDR3 nucleotide sequence: TGTGCCATCAGTGAGTCGGGCGGGACAGGGTATGGCTACACCTTC. Protein sequence: CAISESGGTGYGYTF.